This is a list of T cell receptor beta chains from one sample in a study of OX40 agonist ivuxolimab in advanced cancers. The assay was immunoSEQ multiplex PCR, and TCRdb's table has in-frame clones only and misses some. The sample has roughly 24,000 clones, around 83% seen once; the top ten hold around 15%. The source material was CD4+ or CD8+ T cells sorted from blood, sampled in a trial of the OX40 agonist ivuxolimab. The receptors shown here come from an adult with an advanced solid tumor such as melanoma, head and neck, liver or kidney cancer. Each CDR3 is given with its conserved first and last residue. The order of the fields is V gene, clone size, D gene, J gene, CDR3 protein, CDR3 DNA. A D gene is named only where the DNA matches it firmly. Expanded clones are given a class, and other clones once, few, many or no size at all.

TRBV6-5	.	TRBD2	TRBJ2-5	CASRPSGGGETQYF	TGTGCCAGCAGGCCTAGCGGGGGTGGAGAGACCCAGTACTTC
TRBV5-1	.	.	TRBJ2-7	CASSDIGGSDEQYF	TGCGCCAGCAGCGACATTGGGGGTTCCGACGAGCAGTACTTC
TRBV7-9	.	.	TRBJ1-2	CALAETNYGYTF	TGTGCTTTGGCAGAAACTAACTATGGCTACACCTTC
TRBV7-9	.	.	TRBJ1-4	CASSLSLGDEKLFF	TGTGCCAGCAGCCTATCGTTGGGAGATGAAAAACTGTTTTTT
TRBV11-3	.	.	TRBJ2-1	CASSRRGTYNEQFF	TGTGCCAGCAGCCGTCGCGGTACCTACAATGAGCAGTTCTTC
TRBV5-1	.	.	TRBJ1-2	CASSLQRGGSGGYTF	TGCGCCAGCAGCTTGCAGAGGGGCGGGAGCGGTGGCTACACCTTC
TRBV18	once	TRBD2	TRBJ2-1	CASSPLAGGPGTVF	TGTGCCAGCTCACCTCTAGCGGGAGGCCCGGGGACCGTCTTC
TRBV29-1	.	.	TRBJ2-7	CSVEQTGYEQYF	TGCAGCGTTGAACAAACAGGCTACGAGCAGTACTTC
TRBV7-3	.	.	TRBJ2-5	CASSLMGGQETQYF	TGTGCCAGCAGCTTAATGGGGGGCCAAGAGACCCAGTACTTC
TRBV7-9	.	.	TRBJ1-1	CASSPRDLANTEVFF	TGTGCCAGCAGCCCCCGGGACCTCGCGAACACTGAAGTTTTCTTT
TRBV7-2	once	.	TRBJ1-1	CASSAGTMNTEAFF	TGTGCCAGCAGCGCCGGGACAATGAACACTGAAGCTTTCTTT
TRBV7-3	.	.	TRBJ2-2	CASTPDSNTGELFF	TGTGCCAGCACCCCTGACTCGAACACCGGGGAGCTGTTTTTT
TRBV27	.	.	TRBJ2-1	CASSLSNPRRGQFF	TGTGCCAGCAGTTTATCGAACCCCCGACGAGGGCAGTTCTTC
TRBV6-6	.	.	TRBJ2-5	CASHRSSQETQYF	TGTGCCAGCCACCGGAGTTCACAAGAGACCCAGTACTTC
TRBV7-4	.	TRBD2	TRBJ2-7	CASSLQAGGLTYEQYF	TGTGCCAGCAGCTTACAAGCGGGGGGTCTAACCTACGAGCAGTACTTC
TRBV19	.	TRBD1	TRBJ2-3	CASSIGGTGKKMADTQYF	TGTGCCAGTAGTATAGGCGGGACAGGGAAAAAAATGGCAGATACGCAGTATTTT
TRBV9	.	TRBD2	TRBJ2-7	CASSEGLAGGAYEQYF	TGTGCCAGCAGCGAAGGACTAGCGGGAGGCGCCTACGAGCAGTACTTC
TRBV4-3	.	TRBD1	TRBJ2-2	CASSHPGGNTGELFF	TGCGCCAGCAGCCACCCAGGGGGTAACACCGGGGAGCTGTTTTTT
TRBV30	.	.	TRBJ1-1	CAWSGDLNTEAFF	TGTGCCTGGAGTGGCGACCTGAACACTGAAGCTTTCTTT
TRBV6-1	.	.	TRBJ1-2	CASSGQGAAPANYGYTF	TGTGCCAGCAGTGGGCAGGGAGCAGCCCCAGCTAACTATGGCTACACCTTC
TRBV27	.	.	TRBJ1-5	CASSFGGTNQPQHF	TGTGCCAGCAGTTTTGGCGGAACCAATCAGCCCCAGCATTTT
TRBV5-4	.	.	TRBJ1-6	CASSSGLSSYNSPLHF	TGTGCCAGCAGCTCAGGGTTAAGCTCCTATAATTCACCCCTCCACTTT
TRBV27	.	TRBD1	TRBJ1-6	CASSFFGGDRVSPLHF	TGTGCCAGCAGTTTTTTCGGAGGGGACAGGGTTTCACCCCTCCACTTT
TRBV6-5	.	.	TRBJ2-2	CASSYFSRVAGELFF	TGTGCCAGCAGTTACTTTTCACGAGTCGCCGGGGAGCTGTTTTTT
TRBV12-5	.	.	TRBJ2-1	CASGDLTGYNEQFF	TGTGCTAGTGGGGACCTAACAGGGTACAATGAGCAGTTCTTC
TRBV7-8	.	TRBD2	TRBJ2-7	CASSLPGGYEQYF	TGTGCCAGCAGCTTACCGGGAGGCTACGAGCAGTACTTC
TRBV15	.	.	TRBJ2-7	CATSRDGDSYEQYF	TGTGCCACCAGCCGGGACGGGGACTCCTACGAGCAGTACTTC
TRBV11-2	.	.	TRBJ1-1	CASSLQFGLKNTEAFF	TGTGCCAGCAGCCTGCAATTCGGCTTAAAGAACACTGAAGCTTTCTTT
TRBV11-1	.	TRBD1	TRBJ1-1	CASSDRGQGNTEAFF	TGTGCCAGCAGCGACCGGGGACAGGGCAACACTGAAGCTTTCTTT
TRBV5-1	.	TRBD2	TRBJ2-1	CASSMQGTSDNEQFF	TGCGCCAGCAGCATGCAAGGGACTAGCGATAATGAGCAGTTCTTC
TRBV19	.	TRBD1	TRBJ1-5	CASSIGLGQGNQPQHF	TGTGCCAGTAGTATAGGCTTAGGACAGGGCAATCAGCCCCAGCATTTT
TRBV6-5	.	TRBD1	TRBJ1-4	CASSTGDRLEKLFF	TGTGCCAGCAGTACAGGGGACAGGCTTGAAAAACTGTTTTTT
TRBV5-5	.	TRBD2	TRBJ2-5	CASSPTSGGVQETQYF	TGTGCCAGCAGCCCGACTAGCGGAGGAGTTCAAGAGACCCAGTACTTC
TRBV6-5	.	.	TRBJ2-7	CASSYSSIRNSEQYF	TGTGCCAGCAGTTACTCGAGTATACGGAATTCCGAGCAGTACTTC
TRBV10-1	medium-sized	TRBD1	TRBJ2-7	CASSETQGYHEQYF	TGCGCCAGCAGTGAGACACAGGGGTACCACGAGCAGTACTTC
TRBV6-5	.	TRBD1	TRBJ1-6	CASSGQGRHSPLHF	TGTGCCAGCAGTGGACAGGGAAGGCATTCACCCCTCCACTTT
TRBV6-5	.	.	TRBJ2-7	CASRTGEYEQYF	TGTGCCAGCAGAACCGGGGAGTACGAGCAGTACTTC
TRBV6-5	.	.	TRBJ2-7	CASSPGQQRQYF	TGTGCCAGCAGTCCCGGACAGCAACGGCAGTACTTC
TRBV6-6	.	TRBD1	TRBJ2-4	CATLQGTKNIQYF	TGTGCCACCCTACAGGGGACCAAAAACATTCAGTACTTC
TRBV5-1	.	.	TRBJ1-4	CASSPDRATNEKLFF	TGCGCCAGCAGCCCCGACAGAGCAACTAATGAAAAACTGTTTTTT
TRBV6-5	.	.	TRBJ2-2	CASKAGGLNTGELFF	TGTGCCAGCAAAGCGGGCGGCTTGAACACCGGGGAGCTGTTTTTT
TRBV18	.	TRBD1	TRBJ1-3	CASSPKTGGSGNTIYF	TGTGCCAGCTCACCCAAGACAGGGGGCTCTGGAAACACCATATATTTT
TRBV5-4	.	TRBD1	TRBJ1-3	CASSLGTGFGNTIYF	TGTGCCAGCAGCTTGGGGACAGGGTTTGGAAACACCATATATTTT
TRBV29-1	once	TRBD1	TRBJ1-1	CSVYNPRGRSEAFF	TGCAGCGTTTATAACCCCAGGGGGCGGAGTGAAGCTTTCTTT
TRBV7-7	.	TRBD2	TRBJ2-1	CASSALLAGGPSEQFF	TGTGCTAGCAGCGCCTTACTAGCGGGAGGGCCTAGTGAGCAGTTCTTC
TRBV5-1	.	.	TRBJ1-1	CASSLRRVVSNTEAFF	TGCGCCAGCAGCTTAAGAAGGGTTGTGTCGAACACTGAAGCTTTCTTT
TRBV6-5	.	TRBD2	TRBJ2-1	CASSYLAGGAEQFF	TGTGCCAGCAGTTACCTCGCGGGGGGGGCTGAGCAGTTCTTC
TRBV9	once	TRBD2	TRBJ2-2	CASTTSGGPNTGELFF	TGTGCCAGCACCACTAGCGGGGGACCAAACACCGGGGAGCTGTTTTTT
TRBV18	few	TRBD2	TRBJ2-2	CASSPTKPGGANTGELFF	TGTGCCAGCTCACCAACTAAACCGGGGGGAGCGAACACCGGGGAGCTGTTTTTT
TRBV7-7	.	.	TRBJ2-5	CASSPLQDAETQYF	TGTGCTAGCAGCCCCCTCCAGGACGCCGAGACCCAGTACTTC
TRBV9	.	.	TRBJ2-5	CVSQQGPRGETQYF	TGTGTCAGCCAACAGGGCCCCCGGGGAGAGACCCAGTACTTC